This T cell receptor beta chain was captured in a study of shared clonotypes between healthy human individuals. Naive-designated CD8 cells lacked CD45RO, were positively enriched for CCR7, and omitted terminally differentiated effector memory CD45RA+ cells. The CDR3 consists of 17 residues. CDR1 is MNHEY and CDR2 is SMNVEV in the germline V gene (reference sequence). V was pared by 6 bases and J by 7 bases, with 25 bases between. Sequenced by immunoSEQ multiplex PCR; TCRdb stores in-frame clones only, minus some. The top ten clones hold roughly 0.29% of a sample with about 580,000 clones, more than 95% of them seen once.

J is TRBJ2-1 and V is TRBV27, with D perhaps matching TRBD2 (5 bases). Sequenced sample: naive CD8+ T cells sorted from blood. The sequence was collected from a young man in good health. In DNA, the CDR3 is TGTGCCAGCAGAGGTGGGGTAGCGATAACTGTAGAGAATGAGCAGTTCTTC. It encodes CASRGGVAITVENEQFF.